This TCR beta chain was sequenced in a study of vaccination and CD4 T cells after COVID-19. Study summary: Each convalescent patient was PCR positive for SARS-CoV-2 on nasal swab; eight or nine cases were mild and one severe. The makeup of the convalescents was six males and four females, two of them Hispanic.

The CDR3 contains 14 residues. With 7 bases removed from V and 2 bases from J, the gap between germline ends came to 12 bases. CDR1 is SNHLY, CDR2 FYNNEI, per germline. The Oncomine TCR Beta short-read assay was applied to DNA of cultured CD4+ T cells. Using its own MiXCR run on the PCR reads, TCRdb lists one record per CDR3 protein. The sample carries 15,000 to 20,000 distinct CDR3 sequences, less than 50% recorded once. With respect to this clonotype: Its target is unknown.

Documented treatment: roughly ten-day PBMC culture with coronavirus spike peptide pools or control peptides (ViraFEST assay). Specimen: CD4+ T cells from blood, cultured in vitro, collected after SARS-CoV-2 vaccination. The V and J genes are TRBV2 and TRBJ1-5; no clear D. This receptor was identified in a human donor who had recovered from COVID-19. CDR3 amino acids: CASNTFGGNQPQHF. The CDR3 coding sequence is TGTGCCAGCAATACCTTTGGAGGCAATCAGCCCCAGCATTTT.